These 18 T cell receptor beta chains were sequenced from one sample in a study of cytomegalovirus exposure and HLA in healthy donors. The PCR employed 60 Vbeta primers together with 13 Jbeta primers. Sequenced by immunoSEQ multiplex PCR; TCRdb stores in-frame clones only, minus some. The table includes roughly 150,000 clones, 82% detected once. The sequencing sample was made of PBMCs. The receptors come from a girl aged 2 to 10 in good health and CMV-seropositive.

The chain is built from TRBV6-1 and TRBJ2-1; D unclear. The CDR3 has 15 amino acids. The V end was cut by 2 bases, the J end by 0 bases, with 8 bases between. Germline CDR1 reads MNHNS; CDR2 reads SASEGT. CDR3 DNA: TGTGCCAGCAGTGAACCGTATAACTCCTACAATGAGCAGTTCTTC. This encodes CASSEPYNSYNEQFF.

The gene calls are TRBV18 and TRBJ2-3, with 8 bases fitting TRBD1. The CDR3 runs to 15 residues. V lost 2 bases, J lost 5 bases, and 6 bases stayed unmatched. CDR1 and CDR2 (germline): KGHSH, LQKENI. In DNA, the CDR3 is TGTGCCAGCTCACCAGGACAGGGAATTGGAGATACGCAGTATTTT. Its translation is CASSPGQGIGDTQYF.

This rearrangement joins TRBV2 to TRBJ1-4; maybe TRBD1 (5 bases). CDR3 length: 13 amino acids. Deletions cut 4 bases from V and 7 bases from J, with 10 bases between. CDR1 and CDR2 from the germline V gene are SNHLY and FYNNEI. The DNA of the CDR3 is TGTGCCAGCAGTGCAGGGTCCGGTGAAAAACTGTTTTTT. This translates into CASSAGSGEKLFF.

The CDR3 region is CAWSPRGSIYYEQYF. CDR3 DNA: TGTGCCTGGAGTCCACGGGGGTCCATTTACTACGAGCAGTACTTC. The chain employs TRBV30 and TRBJ2-5; D is possibly TRBD2 (6 bases). The J call could be wrong; TRBJ2-7 is a better fit for the DNA end. This CDR3 has 15 amino acids. Germline V gives CDR1 GTSNPN, CDR2 SVGIG (reference sequence).

The chain is built from TRBV28 and TRBJ2-1, with 10 bases matching TRBD1. Germline CDR1 and CDR2: MDHEN and SYDVKM. V gave up 6 bases and J gave up 2 bases; unmatched junction bases: 7. This CDR3 spans 16 amino acids. The CDR3 region has the DNA TGTGCCAGCAGCACCAGGACAGGGGGGACCTACAATGAGCAGTTCTTC. Translated, it gives CASSTRTGGTYNEQFF.

To note about this clone: At the DNA level, this CDR3 is encoded by other sequences in the same sample as well. The chain joins TRBV30 to TRBJ2-7; TRBD2 might be the D (5 bases). V was shortened by 0 bases and J by 7 bases, with 7 bases between the two germline ends. The CDR3 length is 11 residues. CDR1 is GTSNPN, CDR2 SVGIG, per germline (reference sequence). The CDR3 DNA is TGTGCCTGGAGTGTAAGAGGGGAGCAGTACTTC. Residues: CAWSVRGEQYF. The whole variable domain, remainder taken from reference TRBV30 and TRBJ2-7, is SQTIHQWPATLVQPVGSPLSLECTVEGTSNPNLYWYRQAAGRGLQLLFYSVGIGQISSEVPQNLSASRPQDRQFILSSKKLLLSDSGFYLCAWSVRGEQYFGPGTRLTVT.

The V and J genes are TRBV27 and TRBJ2-3, with TRBD2 matching over 8 bases. Germline CDR1 MNHEY, CDR2 SMNVEV (reference sequence). The ends lost 2 bases at V and 5 bases at J; junction bases unmatched: 12. This CDR3 has 17 amino acids. The CDR3 DNA reads as TGTGCCAGCAGTTTAACCCCCCTCCGGGGGGGCGTAGATACGCAGTATTTT. Protein sequence: CASSLTPLRGGVDTQYF.

This clone was seen a handful of times. The chain employs TRBV9 and TRBJ1-4; D is unresolved. The germline V and J ends were trimmed by 1 base and 0 bases, with 7 bases remaining between them. Germline CDR1 reads SGDLS; CDR2 reads YYNGEE. This CDR3 comprises 15 residues. CDR3 bases: TGTGCCAGCAGCGTACGAGGCGCAACTAATGAAAAACTGTTTTTT. Translated, it gives CASSVRGATNEKLFF.

The CDR3, as DNA: TGTGCCAGCAGCCACCCTGTGGAAGGGGATCCCTATGGCTACACCTTC. Translating gives CASSHPVEGDPYGYTF. The rearrangement uses TRBV6-6 and TRBJ1-2, with a weak D call TRBD1 (5 bases). V was pared by 6 bases and J by 4 bases, with 21 bases between. Germline V gene data show CDR1 as MNHNY and CDR2 as SVGAGI (reference sequence). The length of the CDR3 is 16 residues.

About this clone itself: This sample also contains other DNA sequences that code for the same CDR3. The V and J genes are TRBV20-1 and TRBJ2-5; D unclear. Trimming cost V 0 bases and J 5 bases, with 4 bases left between them. CDR3 length: 11 amino acids. CDR1 DFQATT and CDR2 SNEGSKA come from the germline V gene (reference sequence). This chain's CDR3 is CSARERETQYF. CDR3 coding DNA: TGCAGTGCTAGAGAGCGGGAGACCCAGTACTTC.

V and J are TRBV6-1 and TRBJ1-4; D possibly corresponds to TRBD1 (5 bases). This CDR3 contains 18 residues. V lost 3 bases and J 0 bases, leaving 17 bases between the germline ends. CDR1 and CDR2 from the germline V gene are MNHNS and SASEGT. The DNA for the CDR3 is TGTGCCAGCAGTGAGTTAAGGGGTCGGAGGGCAACTAATGAAAAACTGTTTTTT. As protein: CASSELRGRRATNEKLFF.

The rearrangement links TRBV6-1 to TRBJ2-2; tentative D call: TRBD1 (6 bases). Deletions cut 5 bases from V and 5 bases from J, with 12 bases between. Germline CDR1 is MNHNS and CDR2 is SASEGT. This CDR3 region has 14 residues. CDR3 in DNA: TGTGCCAGCAGTACAGGGTGGGAAACCGGGGAGCTGTTTTTT. Encoded protein: CASSTGWETGELFF.

The CDR3 sequence: CASTPVPGNYGYTF. The CDR3 nucleotides read TGTGCCAGCACCCCCGTACCAGGGAACTATGGCTACACCTTC. The chain has TRBV6-1 and TRBJ1-2; tentatively, D is TRBD1 (5 bases). This CDR3 region has 14 residues. Germline values: CDR1 MNHNS, CDR2 SASEGT. The V end was cut by 7 bases, the J end by 2 bases, with 14 bases between.

CDR3 amino acids: CASSPRGVDGYTF. CDR3 nucleotides: TGCGCCAGCAGTCCCAGGGGGGTCGATGGCTACACCTTC. V usage is TRBV5-1 and J usage is TRBJ1-2; 7 nucleotides match TRBD1. CDR1 and CDR2 (germline): SGHRS, YFSETQ. V dropped 5 bases and J dropped 6; count of bases not matched to a gene: 7. There are 13 residues in the CDR3.

The chain carries TRBV28 and TRBJ2-6; TRBD1 might be the D (5 bases). This CDR3 region has 15 residues. V was shortened by 6 bases and J by 0 bases, with 9 bases between the two germline ends. The germline V gene encodes CDR1 MDHEN and CDR2 SYDVKM. The CDR3 is CASSSGFSGANVLTF. The CDR3 DNA reads as TGTGCCAGCAGCTCAGGGTTCTCTGGGGCCAACGTCCTGACTTTC.

The J gene is TRBJ2-7, the V gene TRBV21-1; the table assigns TRBD2, which was not confirmed against the DNA. TRBV21-1 is classified as a pseudogene. The CDR3 is made up of 16 amino acids. CDR3: CASSYDQGGGPYEQYF. The CDR3 bases are TGTGCCAGCAGCTACGATCAGGGAGGGGGGCCCTACGAGCAGTACTTC.

This clone was detected a few times. This chain uses TRBV30 with TRBJ1-1, with D perhaps matching TRBD1 (5 bases). V was shortened by 3 bases and J by 4 bases, with 15 bases between the two germline ends. The CDR3 sequence is 14 residues long. The germline V gene has CDR1 GTSNPN and CDR2 SVGIG (reference sequence). For the CDR3, the DNA is TGTGCCTGGAGATACGACAGTACTGCCACTGAAGCTTTCTTT. This gives the protein CAWRYDSTATEAFF.

This clone has only a few counts. The V call is TRBV30, the J call TRBJ1-2; D ambiguous. This CDR3 comprises 13 residues. Germline CDR1 is GTSNPN and CDR2 is SVGIG (reference sequence). The germline V and J ends were trimmed by 0 bases and 8 bases, with 13 bases remaining between them. The CDR3 DNA follows: TGTGCCTGGAGTGTAGTCAGCCGGAGCGGCTACACCTTC. It encodes CAWSVVSRSGYTF.